These 32 T cell receptor beta chains were sequenced from one sample in a study of T-cell reconstitution after alpha-beta-depleted transplantation in children. For TCRbeta, the library was prepared with unique molecular identifiers. TCRdb reanalysed the PCR reads using MiXCR and keeps one entry per CDR3 protein. The table has about 130,000 distinct CDR3 sequences, 9.5% to 10% seen once; the top ten hold approximately 25%. The sample here was PBMCs, mostly from graft donor cells, taken 180 days after TCRalphabeta/CD19-depleted stem cell transplant. The receptors stem from a girl less than two years old who had a stem cell transplant for combined immunodeficiency, so the T cells may come from the graft donor.

The V call is TRBV15, the J call TRBJ2-7, with a possible D match to TRBD2 (5 bases). This CDR3 has 14 residues. Germline V gene data show CDR1 as LNHNV and CDR2 as YYDKDF (reference sequence). Between the trimmed V and J ends, which lost 0 bases and 6 bases, there was a span of 12 bases. The chain's CDR3 is CATSRDGGGGEQYF. CDR3 in DNA: TGTGCCACCAGCAGAGATGGAGGCGGTGGCGAGCAGTACTTC.

The chain combines TRBV29-1 with TRBJ1-4; 8 bases match TRBD1. The CDR3 loop spans 13 amino acids. Germline CDR1 is SQVTM and CDR2 is ANQGSEA. The J segment lost 7 bases and the V segment lost 6 bases, leaving 7 bases of the junction unmatched. The CDR3 DNA sequence: TGCAGCGTCCCTGACAGGGGCGGTGAAAAACTGTTTTTT. Translating it yields CSVPDRGGEKLFF.

The sample holds a few counts of this clonotype. The chain employs TRBV20-1 and TRBJ1-2; 8 nucleotides line up with TRBD1. With V trimmed by 1 base and J by 5 bases, 12 bases remained unmatched. The CDR3 loop spans 16 amino acids. Germline CDR1 DFQATT, CDR2 SNEGSKA (reference sequence). The CDR3 here is CSARGTGRTLFYGYTF. Here the CDR3 DNA reads TGCAGTGCTAGAGGGACAGGGCGAACGTTATTTTATGGCTACACCTTC.

This clonotype was counted between two and nine times. CDR3 bases: TGTGCCAGCAGCCAGACAGGGGGCCTAACAGAGCCCCAGCATTTT. It translates to CASSQTGGLTEPQHF. The chain uses TRBV12-3 or TRBV12-4 and TRBJ1-5, with TRBD1 identical over 10 bases. The CDR3 consists of 15 residues. J lost 8 bases, V lost 6 bases, and 10 bases had no gene match.

This clonotype came up many times. V gene TRBV7-2 combines with J gene TRBJ2-7; TRBD2 matches at 11 bases. V shed 5 bases and J 6 bases; nucleotides not matched to a gene: 6. The CDR3 spans 14 residues. CDR1 and CDR2 (germline): SGHTA, FQGNSA. The CDR3 sequence: CASSPTSGRSEQYF. The CDR3 coding sequence is TGTGCCAGCAGCCCCACTAGCGGGAGATCCGAGCAGTACTTC.

The V gene is TRBV5-5, the J gene TRBJ2-5; the D is unclear. Trimming cost V 4 bases and J 3 bases, with 16 bases left between them. CDR3 length: 15 residues. Germline values: CDR1 SGHKS, CDR2 YYEKEE (reference sequence). DNA of the CDR3: TGTGCCAGCAGCCGAATCGGGCCGCGGAAAGAGACCCAGTACTTC. Translated: CASSRIGPRKETQYF.

This clonotype was counted ten times or more. The rearrangement uses TRBV10-3 and TRBJ2-7; tentative D call: TRBD2 (6 bases). CDR1 and CDR2 from the germline V gene are ENHRY and SYGVKD. This CDR3 has 11 amino acids. The V end was cut by 11 bases, the J end by 5 bases, with 13 bases between. The CDR3 sequence is CAGGARDEQYF. CDR3 coding DNA: TGTGCCGGCGGGGCTAGAGACGAGCAGTACTTC.

This clonotype has more than one count but fewer than ten. The chain recombines TRBV6-5 with TRBJ2-4; 9 nucleotides line up with TRBD2. The CDR3 length is 15 residues. Germline V CDR1 and CDR2: MNHEY, SVGAGI. After removal of 3 bases from V and 7 bases from J, the junction contained 7 bases not matched to a gene. The CDR3 reads CASSYRTSDKNIQYF. For the CDR3, the DNA is TGTGCCAGCAGTTATAGGACTAGCGATAAGAACATTCAGTACTTC.

This clonotype was seen a handful of times. V gene TRBV20-1 combines with J gene TRBJ2-3, with 10 bases aligning to TRBD2. Germline CDR1 reads DFQATT; CDR2 reads SNEGSKA (reference sequence). The CDR3 is made up of 17 amino acids. The junction had 13 bases not matched to a gene; V was cut back by 3 bases and J by 4 bases. The CDR3 sequence: CSASLGSSGGGADTQYF. The DNA for the CDR3 is TGCAGTGCTAGCCTAGGCTCAAGCGGGGGGGGTGCAGATACGCAGTATTTT.

This clonotype was counted between two and nine times. The chain carries TRBV7-3 and TRBJ2-1; D is possibly TRBD1 or TRBD2 (5 bases each). The V gene's germline CDR1 is SGHTA and CDR2 FQGTGA. The CDR3 is 18 amino acids. V lost 5 bases and J 0 bases, leaving 20 bases between the germline ends. CDR3 bases: TGTGCCAGCAGCCCACGGGACCCCGGGGTGGTCTCCTACAATGAGCAGTTCTTC. Its translation is CASSPRDPGVVSYNEQFF.

This clonotype appeared a few times. V is TRBV5-1 and J is TRBJ2-2, with D perhaps TRBD1 (5 bases). The germline V gene encodes CDR1 SGHRS and CDR2 YFSETQ. Trimming left V 4 bases short and J 1 base short, with 8 bases between. The CDR3 contains 14 residues. The CDR3 DNA sequence: TGCGCCAGCAGCAGGGGTTGGAACACCGGGGAGCTGTTTTTT. This gives the protein CASSRGWNTGELFF.

Many counts were recorded for this clonotype. This chain joins TRBV20-1 and TRBJ2-7, with 8 positions matching TRBD2. Germline CDR1 is DFQATT and CDR2 is SNEGSKA (reference sequence). The V gene end was trimmed by 0 bases and the J gene end by 9 bases; junction bases not matched to a gene: 13. The CDR3 covers 15 residues. Written as DNA, the CDR3 is TGCAGTGCTAGAGATCCAACAGCGGGAGAACTCGGGCAGTACTTC. It is translated as CSARDPTAGELGQYF.

J is TRBJ2-3 and V is TRBV15; 7 nucleotides line up with TRBD2. J lost 5 bases, V lost 8 bases, and 13 bases had no gene match. This CDR3 comprises 15 residues. The germline V gene encodes CDR1 LNHNV and CDR2 YYDKDF (reference sequence). The CDR3 reads CATGWTSWRGDTQYF. CDR3 DNA sequence: TGTGCCACCGGCTGGACTAGTTGGAGGGGAGATACGCAGTATTTT. The full variable domain, completed using reference TRBV15 and TRBJ2-3, is DAMVIQNPRYQVTQFGKPVTLSCSQTLNHNVMYWYQQKSSQAPKLLFHYYDKDFNNEADTPDNFQSRRPNTSFCFLDIRSPGLGDTAMYLCATGWTSWRGDTQYFGPGTRLTVL.

This clonotype occurred a few times. The chain carries TRBV27 and TRBJ2-5, with 11 bases fitting TRBD2. Unmatched junction bases numbered 8, after V lost 6 bases and J lost 5 bases. Germline V lookup: CDR1 MNHEY, CDR2 SMNVEV (reference sequence). The CDR3 spans 15 residues. In DNA form, the CDR3 reads TGTGCCAGCAGACCTTTAGCGGGAGGGCGGGAGACCCAGTACTTC. This codes for CASRPLAGGRETQYF.

This chain links TRBV20-1 with TRBJ2-7, with TRBD1 matching 12 bases. The junction had 5 bases not matched to a gene; V was cut back by 1 base and J by 4 bases. The CDR3 has 15 residues. Germline V gives CDR1 DFQATT, CDR2 SNEGSKA (reference sequence). The CDR3 protein is CSARAGTGGLYEQYF. The CDR3 nucleotides read TGCAGTGCTAGAGCCGGGACAGGGGGCCTATACGAGCAGTACTTC.

The sample holds a few counts of this clonotype. The chain recombines TRBV12-3 or TRBV12-4 with TRBJ2-5; tentative D call: TRBD2 (7 bases). The CDR3 is made up of 16 amino acids. The V gene lost 0 bases and the J gene lost 3 bases, with 14 bases spanning the gap. The CDR3 loop is CASSLAIAGAEETQYF. CDR3 sequence (DNA): TGTGCCAGCAGTTTAGCCATTGCGGGGGCCGAAGAGACCCAGTACTTC.

This clonotype was seen more than once but under ten times. The chain combines TRBV10-3 with TRBJ2-2, with 7 bases fitting TRBD1. V trimming: 3 bases; J trimming: 1 base; junction bases outside the gene matches: 5. The germline V gene has CDR1 ENHRY and CDR2 SYGVKD. The CDR3 spans 16 residues. The DNA for the CDR3 is TGTGCCATCAGTGATTGGGACAGAGAGAACACCGGGGAGCTGTTTTTT. It is translated as CAISDWDRENTGELFF.

This clonotype occurred a few times. The chain has TRBV19 and TRBJ1-1; the D is unclear. CDR1 is LNHDA and CDR2 is SQIVND in the germline V gene (reference sequence). This CDR3 has 13 residues. Trimming took 8 bases from V and 1 from J, leaving 11 bases between them. The CDR3: CASRLLRNTEAFF. DNA for the CDR3: TGTGCCAGTCGGTTGCTCAGGAACACTGAAGCTTTCTTT.

The chain uses TRBV28 and TRBJ2-7; D is unresolved. CDR1 is MDHEN and CDR2 is SYDVKM in the germline V gene. V was pared by 6 bases and J by 0 bases, with 12 bases between. The CDR3 spans 14 residues. The DNA of the CDR3 is TGTGCCAGCAGCCTATACAGCTCCTCCTACGAGCAGTACTTC. Translation gives CASSLYSSSYEQYF.

This clonotype was observed a few times. This sequence joins TRBV29-1 and TRBJ2-2; D not certain. V was clipped by 2 bases and J by 6 bases, with 7 bases between them. The V gene's germline CDR1 is SQVTM and CDR2 ANQGSEA. This CDR3 region has 12 residues. The CDR3 DNA follows: TGCAGCGTTGAACGCGACTCCGGGGAGCTGTTTTTT. Translation gives CSVERDSGELFF.

This clonotype has ten or more counts. One junction end does not reproduce the germline sequence, and a read error may be involved. In DNA form, the CDR3 reads TGTGCCAGCACCTTAAACGGGGAGGCCTATGGCTACACCTTC. This codes for CASTLNGEAYGYTF. The chain uses TRBV7-2 and TRBJ1-2; D is ambiguous. Germline CDR1 SGHTA, CDR2 FQGNSA. This CDR3 has 14 amino acids.

There are many counts of this clonotype. The V call is TRBV20-1, the J call TRBJ2-4; TRBD2 matches 12 bases. Germline CDR1 and CDR2: DFQATT and SNEGSKA (reference sequence). The junction had 7 bases not matched to a gene; V was cut back by 4 bases and J by 6 bases. The length of the CDR3 is 15 residues. The DNA for the CDR3 is TGCAGTGCTACCGGACTAGCGGGAATTAGAAACATTCAGTACTTC. Protein: CSATGLAGIRNIQYF.

This chain links TRBV20-1 with TRBJ2-3; 13 bases fit TRBD2. The CDR3 totals 18 residues. Unmatched junction bases numbered 13, after V lost 5 bases and J lost 2 bases. The germline CDR1 and CDR2 sequences are DFQATT and SNEGSKA (reference sequence). The CDR3 loop reads CSARTHPGLAGHTDTQYF. The CDR3 nucleotides are TGCAGTGCTCGCACTCATCCGGGACTAGCGGGGCACACAGATACGCAGTATTTT.

This clonotype has only a few counts. The chain employs TRBV18 and TRBJ2-2; 7 bases map to TRBD1. The CDR3 extends over 16 amino acids. CDR1 KGHSH and CDR2 LQKENI come from the germline V gene. With 1 base clipped from V and 0 bases from J, the junction kept 2 bases outside the gene matches. The CDR3 bases are TGTGCCAGCTCACCACTGGACAGGACGAACACCGGGGAGCTGTTTTTT. It translates to CASSPLDRTNTGELFF.

This clonotype appeared a few times. The CDR3 bases are TGCAGTGCTAGAGAAACGACAGAGACCCAGTACTTC. Protein product: CSARETTETQYF. The chain links TRBV20-1 to TRBJ2-5; D is unresolved. The CDR3 loop spans 12 amino acids. Germline V CDR1 and CDR2: DFQATT, SNEGSKA (reference sequence). V lost 0 bases, J lost 4 bases, and 6 bases lay in between.

As regards this clonotype: Since a much larger clone is just one base distant, this may be a read error. This chain uses TRBV5-1 with TRBJ2-1, with 7 bases identical to TRBD2. Germline CDR1 and CDR2: SGHRS and YFSETQ. This CDR3 is 12 amino acids long. The CDR3 DNA reads TGCGCCAGCAGCAGGGACTACAATGAGGAGTTCTTC. Protein product: CASSRDYNEEFF.

This clonotype has a handful of counts. This sequence joins TRBV7-6 and TRBJ2-6; TRBD1 agrees at 7 bases. Germline values: CDR1 SGHVS, CDR2 FNYEAQ. The CDR3 runs to 18 residues. The trim removed 1 base at V and 15 bases at J, leaving 21 bases unmatched. CDR3 DNA sequence: TGTGCCAGCAGCTTAGGATACCGGGACAGCGGACCAAAACGGGGCCTGACTTTC. Amino acids: CASSLGYRDSGPKRGLTF.

CDR3 sequence (DNA): TGCGCCAGCAGCTTGACCGCCTCTGGGGCCAACGTCCTGACTTTC. Translating it yields CASSLTASGANVLTF. The chain uses TRBV5-1 and TRBJ2-6; D uncertain. The germline gives CDR1 SGHRS, CDR2 YFSETQ. The ends were cut back, 1 base at V and 0 bases at J, with 5 bases in the middle. The CDR3 consists of 15 residues.

The chain links TRBV24-1 to TRBJ2-3, with 15 nucleotides matching TRBD2. Trimming removed 1 base from V and 7 bases from J; junction bases left unmatched: 5. Germline CDR1 and CDR2: KGHDR and SFDVKD. The CDR3 covers 17 residues. DNA for the CDR3: TGTGCCACCAGTGATTTAGGGACTAGCGGGGGGCGAAATACGCAGTATTTT. It codes for CATSDLGTSGGRNTQYF.

This clonotype has more than one count but fewer than ten. The chain employs TRBV7-2 and TRBJ2-1; 7 bases map to TRBD2. The CDR3 spans 17 residues. J gave up 4 bases and V 6 bases, and 15 bases lay outside the gene matches. From germline, CDR1 is SGHTA and CDR2 FQGNSA. The chain's CDR3 is CASSYRRDYHYYNEQFF. In DNA, the CDR3 is TGTGCCAGCAGTTACCGCCGGGACTACCACTATTACAATGAGCAGTTCTTC.

The genes are TRBV12-3 or TRBV12-4 and TRBJ1-2, with TRBD1 identical over 11 bases. The CDR3 loop spans 15 amino acids. The ends lost 3 bases at V and 13 bases at J; junction bases unmatched: 13. DNA of the CDR3: TGTGCCAGCAGTTTCTCGGGACAGGGGGGCCCGAGAAGCACCTTC. Amino acid sequence: CASSFSGQGGPRSTF.

This clonotype has a handful of counts. This chain uses TRBV5-1 with TRBJ2-1; TRBD2 agrees at 10 bases. J lost 7 bases, V lost 10 bases, and 14 bases had no gene match. Germline CDR1 is SGHRS and CDR2 is YFSETQ. CDR3 length: 15 amino acids. In nucleotides, the CDR3 is TGCGCCCCCAAACCCAGCGGGAGGGCCACGAATGAGCAGTTCTTC. Amino acids: CAPKPSGRATNEQFF.